Following are 17 T cell receptor beta chains from one sample sequenced in a study of T-cell memory formation after mild COVID-19. TCRdb called the 5' RACE reads again in MiXCR, with one record for every CDR3 protein. The repertoire holds 350,000 to 450,000 distinct CDR3 sequences, with around 18% as singletons. The sequencing input was PBMCs or a T cell subset sorted from them (not recorded which). The receptors were gathered from an adult woman who had mild COVID-19 (a few samples of this study predate the infection). Cell type and time point are not known.

The rearrangement links TRBV3-1 to TRBJ1-1, with a weak D call TRBD1 (5 bases). Germline V gives CDR1 LGHDT, CDR2 YNNKEL (reference sequence). The ends were cut back, 8 bases at V and 12 bases at J, with 19 bases in the middle. The CDR3 is 12 amino acids. CDR3 residues: CASGEGWSGTFF. CDR3 sequence (DNA): TGTGCCAGCGGGGAGGGGTGGAGTGGAACTTTCTTT.

In its sample, this clonotype was seen a few times. The chain couples TRBV24-1 to TRBJ1-2; D is perhaps TRBD1 (6 bases). From germline, CDR1 is KGHDR and CDR2 SFDVKD. V lost 3 bases to trimming and J lost 4 bases, with 17 bases between them. The CDR3 loop spans 16 amino acids. CDR3 sequence reads: CATSDPVRDTGYGYTF. The CDR3 DNA sequence: TGTGCCACCAGTGATCCAGTCCGGGACACAGGCTATGGCTACACCTTC.

This chain connects TRBV6-5 to TRBJ2-7, with D tentatively TRBD2 (6 bases). Between the trimmed V and J ends, which lost 0 bases and 0 bases, there was a span of 12 bases. Looked up from germline, CDR1 is MNHEY and CDR2 is SVGAGI. CDR3 length equals 16 residues. The DNA for the CDR3 is TGTGCCAGCAGTTACTCCCTAGCGCAGAGCTCCTACGAGCAGTACTTC. It codes for CASSYSLAQSSYEQYF.

A few counts support this clonotype. The rearrangement joins TRBV5-6 to TRBJ2-2, with D unclear. The V end was cut by 0 bases, the J end by 0 bases, with 12 bases between. CDR3 length: 17 residues. The V gene's germline CDR1 is SGHDT and CDR2 YYEEEE. Here the CDR3 reads CASSLVHTFANTGELFF. Written as DNA, the CDR3 is TGTGCCAGCAGCTTGGTACACACGTTCGCGAACACCGGGGAGCTGTTTTTT.

The chain carries TRBV11-1 and TRBJ1-1, with 8 nucleotides matching TRBD1. V lost 2 bases to trimming and J lost 3 bases; unmatched junction nucleotides: 8. Germline assignment: CDR1 SGHAT and CDR2 FQDESV (reference sequence). CDR3 length: 16 residues. CDR3 DNA sequence: TGTGCCAGCAGCTTATCCAGGGGGCGCTTGGACACTGAAGCTTTCTTT. Its translation: CASSLSRGRLDTEAFF.

The rearrangement links TRBV29-1 to TRBJ2-5; the match to TRBD2 covers 8 bases. V trimming: 2 bases; J trimming: 5 bases; junction bases outside the gene matches: 7. Germline assignment: CDR1 SQVTM and CDR2 ANQGSEA. The CDR3 has 14 amino acids. CDR3 protein: CSVERSSGKETQYF. The CDR3 DNA follows: TGCAGCGTTGAAAGGAGTAGCGGGAAGGAGACCCAGTACTTC.

This rearrangement joins TRBV24-1 to TRBJ2-5; D is unresolved. The CDR3 is 15 residues long. Per the germline V gene, CDR1 is KGHDR and CDR2 is SFDVKD. V was pared by 3 bases and J by 2 bases, with 12 bases between. The CDR3 DNA follows: TGTGCCACCAGTGATGGATGGGTTTGGCAAGAGACCCAGTACTTC. Translating gives CATSDGWVWQETQYF.

The rearrangement uses TRBV30 and TRBJ2-3; D call uncertain. The V gene's germline CDR1 is GTSNPN and CDR2 SVGIG (reference sequence). The CDR3 consists of 13 residues. The germline V and J ends were trimmed by 0 bases and 4 bases, with 8 bases remaining between them. This chain's CDR3 is CAWSVRSADTQYF. For the CDR3, the DNA is TGTGCCTGGAGTGTACGTTCGGCAGATACGCAGTATTTT.

This clonotype was detected only a few times. V is TRBV12-3 or TRBV12-4 and J is TRBJ1-5; D might be TRBD1 (5 bases). This CDR3 is built from 16 residues. Trimming took off 4 bases at V and 6 bases at J, with 19 bases between the two ends. The CDR3 DNA reads TGTGCCAGCAGTTATTCTACGGGAGGGGTGGGTCAGCCCCAGCATTTT. This codes for CASSYSTGGVGQPQHF.

The V gene is TRBV3-1, the J gene TRBJ2-5; the D gene could be TRBD1 or TRBD2 (6 bases each). Germline CDR1 reads LGHDT; CDR2 reads YNNKEL (reference sequence). V lost 0 bases to trimming and J lost 5 bases, with 13 bases between them. This CDR3 comprises 15 residues. This CDR3 is CASSQEPGARETQYF. The CDR3, as DNA: TGTGCCAGCAGCCAAGAACCGGGGGCGAGGGAGACCCAGTACTTC.

This clonotype was detected only a few times. This rearrangement joins TRBV4-2 to TRBJ1-4; perhaps TRBD1 as D (6 bases). Germline CDR1 and CDR2: LGHNA and YNFKEQ. This CDR3 is 17 amino acids long. V dropped 1 base and J dropped 0 bases, with 12 bases sitting between them. The CDR3 nucleotides read TGTGCCAGCAGCCAAGGCCAGGGGAAATCAACTAATGAAAAACTGTTTTTT. Encoded protein: CASSQGQGKSTNEKLFF.

This clonotype showed up just a few times. The J gene is TRBJ2-3, the V gene TRBV30, with 10 bases lining up with TRBD2. Unmatched junction bases numbered 2, after V lost 4 bases and J lost 1 base. The length of the CDR3 is 14 residues. Germline CDR1 reads GTSNPN; CDR2 reads SVGIG (reference sequence). The CDR3 DNA sequence: TGTGCCTGGAACCTAGCGGGAGGCACAGATACGCAGTATTTT. Translating it yields CAWNLAGGTDTQYF.

This clonotype was detected a few times. The DNA is left out, because the CDR3 cannot be placed on it with certainty; the CDR3 is given as TCRdb lists it. V and J are TRBV20-1 and TRBJ1-2; the D segment call TRBD1 is taken from the table without a DNA check. Germline V gene lookup returns CDR1 DFQATT and CDR2 SNEGSKA (reference sequence). The CDR3 extends over 21 residues, inclusive of both ends. The CDR3: CSGLPAVLEMDRGGRNDGYTF.

This clonotype showed up just a few times. V gene TRBV7-9 combines with J gene TRBJ2-7, with a weak D call TRBD2 (6 bases). CDR1 is SEHNR, CDR2 FQNEAQ, per germline (reference sequence). Between the trimmed V and J ends, which lost 6 bases and 2 bases, there was a span of 14 bases. This CDR3 region has 14 residues. In DNA, the CDR3 is TGTGCCAGCAGACGCGGGGACCGGGCCTACGAGCAGTACTTC. The encoded protein is CASRRGDRAYEQYF.

About this clonotype: Its ends do not fully match the called genes, so a read error is possible. The chain is built from TRBV7-7 and TRBJ2-5, with 8 bases identical to TRBD2. This CDR3 spans 14 amino acids. The germline V gene encodes CDR1 SSHAT and CDR2 FNYEAQ (reference sequence). The CDR3 spells CASSSAGAQETQYF. CDR3 sequence (DNA): TGTGCTAGCAGCTCAGCGGGAGCGCAAGAGACCCAGTACTTC.

The gene calls are TRBV6-2 or TRBV6-3 and TRBJ1-2; D uncertain. Trimming cost V 3 bases and J 7 bases, with 6 bases left between them. CDR1 and CDR2 from the germline V gene are MNHEY and SVGEGT. The CDR3 extends over 11 amino acids. The CDR3 is CASSYAGGYTF. The DNA for the CDR3 is TGTGCCAGCAGTTATGCCGGTGGCTACACCTTC.

This clonotype was seen a handful of times. V is TRBV5-1 and J is TRBJ1-1; 9 bases match TRBD1. The CDR3 sequence is 17 residues long. The germline gives CDR1 SGHRS, CDR2 YFSETQ. The ends lost 1 base at V and 4 bases at J; junction bases unmatched: 11. DNA of the CDR3: TGCGCCAGCAGCTTGAAGGGACAGGGAATGAGGAGCACTGAAGCTTTCTTT. Its translation: CASSLKGQGMRSTEAFF.